The clone carrying this TCR beta chain was detected a few times. Its antigen is unknown. These data originate in a study of glioma-infiltrating T cells. General observations from the study: Very few CDR3 sequences were shared between tissue and blood. Tissue-blood divergence was below expectation in non-neoplastic patients, above in gliomas.

There are 13 residues in the CDR3. Germline V gene sequence: CDR1 WSHSY, CDR2 SAAADI. The ends lost 5 bases at V and 7 bases at J; junction bases unmatched: 4. Amplification of TCR alpha and beta CDR3 regions from RNA used iRepertoire nested multiplex PCR. One-step reverse transcription and amplification started from approximately 100-400 ng of tissue mRNA or PBMC total RNA. TCRdb re-called the multiplex PCR reads with MiXCR, one entry per CDR3 protein. The data hold about 180,000 distinct CDR3 sequences, with around 42% observed a single time. Input material: glioma tissue, nonneoplastic brain tissue, or PBMCs (not recorded which). This chain connects TRBV10-2 to TRBJ1-5, with TRBD1 matching 8 bases. The sequence was obtained from a human donor with low-grade glioma or glioblastoma, undergoing nonglioma brain surgery, or in good health (not recorded which). The CDR3 coding sequence is TGCGCCAGCAGTACAGGGGGTTACCAGCCCCAGCATTTT. This encodes CASSTGGYQPQHF.